The rows below give T cell receptor beta chains drawn from one sample of a study of CD8 T cells in ankylosing spondylitis. One entry per CDR3 protein, called by TCRdb with MiXCR from the 5' RACE reads. The sample lists 150,000 to 200,000 distinct CDR3 sequences, approximately 20% occurring once. The specimen sequenced was blood, either unsorted or a sorted T cell fraction (not recorded which). The receptors stem from a male donor with ankylosing spondylitis or in good health (not recorded which). Both conserved end residues are trimmed from each CDR3.

V	CDR3
TRBV5-1	ASSPGRGTNEKLF
TRBV6-5	ASSYSRGQPQH
TRBV4-1	ASARGLSGNTIY
TRBV12-3/TRBV12-4	ASRGSGAYEQY
TRBV20-1	CARGLGSRASTDTQY
TRBV20-1	SARRIAGGPDTQY
TRBV28	ASSSSTGDEY
TRBV30	AWSPSSGRRF
TRBV24-1	ATSPTSGRRETQY
TRBV20-1	SALAGGRETQY
TRBV2	ASSPLRNYEQY
TRBV13	ASSFGAGLPEAF
TRBV20-1	SARERTTANTEAF
TRBV6-5	ASSYSSSSNQPQH
TRBV28	ASRTTSGTGGSYGYT
TRBV20-1	SAREHQVTYGYT
TRBV3-1	ASRIGRQPGELF
TRBV6-1	ASSEPLRGLNTEAF
TRBV20-1	SARGPLAGYTDTQY
TRBV2	ASSPTSGRETQY
TRBV18	ASSPKESSPGRANVLT
TRBV20-1	SARTLRQLNNEQF
TRBV18	ASSPPGTGSMPEAF
TRBV29-1	SVGQGAIQETQY
TRBV27	ASSLSRGKNYGYT
TRBV29-1	SVVSGTSGVVDEQF
TRBV5-1	ASSLIRGKDEQF
TRBV28	ASKPWTNEQF
TRBV7-7	ASSLENRETQY
TRBV5-1	ASTPGGGFSYEQY
TRBV29-1	SVERSDTQY
TRBV3-1	ASSPRGSYEQY
TRBV10-3	AISESGQNHQPQH
TRBV20-1	SARRFGTGGPIVDTQY
TRBV24-1	ATSVRTSGNNEQF
TRBV19	ASSGDITDTQY
TRBV5-1	ASSPPGLAEQNEQF
TRBV7-9	ASSSPLATYEQY
TRBV3-1	ASSQYRGGNGYT
TRBV12-3/TRBV12-4	ASNTRAPGGLF
TRBV20-1	SARDLFEQF
TRBV11-2	ASSLSMAGGGYNEQF
TRBV27	ASSQGSGHTGELF
TRBV5-1	ASSLAVGMSGRSYEQY
TRBV29-1	SVELSYEQY
TRBV18	ASSPPDSPGGELF
TRBV29-1	SVDTSGSREQF
TRBV3-1	ASSHHRSTNEKLF
TRBV5-1	ASSSGPFDSQTYEQY
TRBV5-1	ASSLYGVDTQY
TRBV5-4	ASSYGTGGRTDTQY
TRBV5-1	ASSTGQGGVGNQPQH
TRBV5-1	ASSLGDSLYEQY
TRBV7-8	ASGIYTGAGGELF
TRBV27	ASSLGNSYNSPLH
TRBV29-1	SAGLARAYEQY
TRBV29-1	SVEPGNTGELF
TRBV28	ASRPGTGTYEQY